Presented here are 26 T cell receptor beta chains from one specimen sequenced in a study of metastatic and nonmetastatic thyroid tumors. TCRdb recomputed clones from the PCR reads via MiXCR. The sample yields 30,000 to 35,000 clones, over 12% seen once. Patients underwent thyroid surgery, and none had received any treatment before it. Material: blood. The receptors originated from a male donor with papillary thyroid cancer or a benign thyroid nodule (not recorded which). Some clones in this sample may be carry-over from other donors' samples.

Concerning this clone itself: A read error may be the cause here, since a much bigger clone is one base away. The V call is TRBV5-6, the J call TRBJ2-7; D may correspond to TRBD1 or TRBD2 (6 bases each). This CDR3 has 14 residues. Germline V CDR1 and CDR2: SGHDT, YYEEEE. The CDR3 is CASSLYGGKYEHYF. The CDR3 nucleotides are TGTGCCAGCAGCTTGTACGGGGGCAAATACGAGCATTACTTC.

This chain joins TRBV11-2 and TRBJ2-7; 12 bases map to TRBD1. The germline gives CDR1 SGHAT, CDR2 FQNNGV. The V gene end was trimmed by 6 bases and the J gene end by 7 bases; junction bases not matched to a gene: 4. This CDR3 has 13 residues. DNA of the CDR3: TGTGCCAGCAGGGGACAGGGGGCTCAGGAGCAGTACTTC. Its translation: CASRGQGAQEQYF.

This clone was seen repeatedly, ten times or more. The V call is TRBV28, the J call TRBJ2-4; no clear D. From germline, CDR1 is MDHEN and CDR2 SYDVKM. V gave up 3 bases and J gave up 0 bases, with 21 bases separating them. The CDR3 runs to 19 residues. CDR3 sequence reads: CASSLAVGRTKLAKNIQYF. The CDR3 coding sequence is TGTGCCAGCAGTTTGGCTGTAGGACGCACCAAATTAGCCAAAAACATTCAGTACTTC.

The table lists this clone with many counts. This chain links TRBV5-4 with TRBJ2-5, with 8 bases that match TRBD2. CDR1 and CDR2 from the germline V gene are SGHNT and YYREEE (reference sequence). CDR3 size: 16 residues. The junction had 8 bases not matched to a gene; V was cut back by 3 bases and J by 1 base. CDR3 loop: CASSSPTSAVQETQYF. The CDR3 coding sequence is TGTGCCAGCAGCTCACCGACTAGCGCCGTCCAAGAGACCCAGTACTTC.

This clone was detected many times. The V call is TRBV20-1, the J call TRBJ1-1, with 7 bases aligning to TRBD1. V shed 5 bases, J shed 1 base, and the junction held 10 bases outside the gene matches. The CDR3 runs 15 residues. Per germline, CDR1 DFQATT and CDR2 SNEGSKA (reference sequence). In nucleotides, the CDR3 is TGCAGTGCTTATAACTGGGACAGAAGGAACACTGAAGCTTTCTTT. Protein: CSAYNWDRRNTEAFF.

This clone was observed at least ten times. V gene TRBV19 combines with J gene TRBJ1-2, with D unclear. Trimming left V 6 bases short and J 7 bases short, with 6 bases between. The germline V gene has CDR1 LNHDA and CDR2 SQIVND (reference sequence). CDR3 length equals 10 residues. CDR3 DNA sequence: TGTGCCAGTAGAGGAGCTGGCTACACCTTC. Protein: CASRGAGYTF.

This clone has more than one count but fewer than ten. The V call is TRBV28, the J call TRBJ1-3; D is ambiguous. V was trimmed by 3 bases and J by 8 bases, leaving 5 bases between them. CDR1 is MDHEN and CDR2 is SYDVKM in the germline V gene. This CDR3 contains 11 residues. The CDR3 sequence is CASSLGYTIYF. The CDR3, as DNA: TGTGCCAGCAGTTTGGGATACACCATATATTTT.

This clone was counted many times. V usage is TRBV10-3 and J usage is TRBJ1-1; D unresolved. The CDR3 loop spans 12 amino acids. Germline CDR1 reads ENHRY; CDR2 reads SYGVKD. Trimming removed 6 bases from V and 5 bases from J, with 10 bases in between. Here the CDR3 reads CAISGLGTEAFF. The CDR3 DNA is TGTGCCATCAGCGGCCTAGGAACTGAAGCTTTCTTT.

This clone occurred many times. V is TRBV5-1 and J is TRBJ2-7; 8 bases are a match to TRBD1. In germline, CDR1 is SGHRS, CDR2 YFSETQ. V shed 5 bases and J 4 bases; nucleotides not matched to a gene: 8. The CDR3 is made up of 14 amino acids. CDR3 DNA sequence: TGCGCCAGCAGTATCAGGGGGCACATATACGAGCAGTACTTC. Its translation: CASSIRGHIYEQYF. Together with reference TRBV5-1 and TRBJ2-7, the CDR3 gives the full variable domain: KAGVTQTPRYLIKTRGQQVTLSCSPISGHRSVSWYQQTPGQGLQFLFEYFSETQRNKGNFPGRFSGRQFSNSRSEMNVSTLELGDSALYLCASSIRGHIYEQYFGPGTRLTVT.

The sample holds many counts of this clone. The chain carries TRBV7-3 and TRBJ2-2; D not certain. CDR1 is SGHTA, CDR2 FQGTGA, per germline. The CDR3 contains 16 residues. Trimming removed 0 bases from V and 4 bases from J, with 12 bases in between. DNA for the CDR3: TGTGCCAGCAGCTTAACTGGAACTGGGGTCACCGGGGAGCTGTTTTTT. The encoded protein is CASSLTGTGVTGELFF.

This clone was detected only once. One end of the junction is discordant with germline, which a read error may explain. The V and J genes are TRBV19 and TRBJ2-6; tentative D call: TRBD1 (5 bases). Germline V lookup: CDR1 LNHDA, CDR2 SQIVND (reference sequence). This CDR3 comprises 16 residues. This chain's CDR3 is CASTPKWLSGANVLTF. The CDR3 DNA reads TGTGCCAGTACCCCTAAGTGGCTCTCTGGGGCTAACGTCCTGACTTTC.

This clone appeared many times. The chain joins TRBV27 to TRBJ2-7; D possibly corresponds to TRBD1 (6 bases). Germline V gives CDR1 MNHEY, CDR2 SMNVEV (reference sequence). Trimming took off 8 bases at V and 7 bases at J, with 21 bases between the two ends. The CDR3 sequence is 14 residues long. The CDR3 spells CASGPDRLLREQYF. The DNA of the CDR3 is TGTGCCAGCGGACCTGACAGGTTACTCAGGGAGCAGTACTTC.

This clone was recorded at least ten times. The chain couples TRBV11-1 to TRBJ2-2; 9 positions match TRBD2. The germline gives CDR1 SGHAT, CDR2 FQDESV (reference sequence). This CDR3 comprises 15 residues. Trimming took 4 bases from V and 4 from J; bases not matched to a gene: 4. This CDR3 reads CASSYGTSSTGELFF. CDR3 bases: TGTGCCAGCAGCTACGGGACTAGCAGCACCGGGGAGCTGTTTTTT.

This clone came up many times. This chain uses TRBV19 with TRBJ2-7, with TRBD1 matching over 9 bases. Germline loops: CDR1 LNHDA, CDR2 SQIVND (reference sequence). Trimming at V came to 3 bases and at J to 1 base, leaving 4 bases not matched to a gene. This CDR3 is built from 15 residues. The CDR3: CASSIGGTGSYEQYF. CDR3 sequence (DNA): TGTGCCAGTAGTATCGGTGGGACAGGGTCCTACGAGCAGTACTTC.

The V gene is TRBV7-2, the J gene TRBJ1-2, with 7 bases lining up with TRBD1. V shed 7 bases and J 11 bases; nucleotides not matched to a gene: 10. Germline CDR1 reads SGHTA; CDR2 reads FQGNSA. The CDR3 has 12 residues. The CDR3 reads CASIGDSNLYTF. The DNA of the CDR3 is TGTGCCAGCATCGGGGACAGCAACCTATACACCTTC.

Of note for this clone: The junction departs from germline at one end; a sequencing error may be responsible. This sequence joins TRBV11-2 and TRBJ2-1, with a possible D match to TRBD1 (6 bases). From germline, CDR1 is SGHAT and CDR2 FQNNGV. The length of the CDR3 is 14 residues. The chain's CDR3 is CASSSTDSYNDQFF. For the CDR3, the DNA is TGTGCCAGCAGCTCGACGGACAGTTACAATGATCAGTTCTTC.

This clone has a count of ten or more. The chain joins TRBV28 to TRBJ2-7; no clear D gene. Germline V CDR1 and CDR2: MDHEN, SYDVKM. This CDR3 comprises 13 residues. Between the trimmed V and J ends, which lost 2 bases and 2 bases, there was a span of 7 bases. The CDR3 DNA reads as TGTGCCAGCAGTTTAACTTCCCCCTACGAGCAGTACTTC. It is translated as CASSLTSPYEQYF.

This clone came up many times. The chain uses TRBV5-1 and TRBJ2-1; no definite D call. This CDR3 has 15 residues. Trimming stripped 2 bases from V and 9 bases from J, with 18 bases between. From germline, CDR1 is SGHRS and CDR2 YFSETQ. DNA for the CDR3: TGCGCCAGCAGCTTAGGCCCAGGAGACCGTCCTGAGCAGTTCTTC. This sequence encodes CASSLGPGDRPEQFF. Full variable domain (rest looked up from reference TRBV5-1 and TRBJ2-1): KAGVTQTPRYLIKTRGQQVTLSCSPISGHRSVSWYQQTPGQGLQFLFEYFSETQRNKGNFPGRFSGRQFSNSRSEMNVSTLELGDSALYLCASSLGPGDRPEQFFGPGTRLTVL.

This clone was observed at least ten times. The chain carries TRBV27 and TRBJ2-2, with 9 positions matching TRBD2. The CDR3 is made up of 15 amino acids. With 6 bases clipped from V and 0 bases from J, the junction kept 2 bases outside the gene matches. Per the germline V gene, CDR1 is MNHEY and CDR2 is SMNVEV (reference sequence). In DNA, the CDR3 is TGTGCCAGCAGACTAGCGGGTGCGAACACCGGGGAGCTGTTTTTT. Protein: CASRLAGANTGELFF.

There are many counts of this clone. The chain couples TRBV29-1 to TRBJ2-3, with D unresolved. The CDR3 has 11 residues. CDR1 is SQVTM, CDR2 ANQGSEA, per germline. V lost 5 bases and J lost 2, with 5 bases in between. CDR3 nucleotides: TGCAGCGTTAAGCTCACAGATACGCAGTATTTT. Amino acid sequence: CSVKLTDTQYF.

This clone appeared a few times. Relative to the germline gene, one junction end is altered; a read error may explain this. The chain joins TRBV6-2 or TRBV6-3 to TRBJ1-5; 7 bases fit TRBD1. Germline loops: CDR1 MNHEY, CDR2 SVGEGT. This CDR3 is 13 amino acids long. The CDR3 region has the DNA TGTGCCAGCAAGACAGGGCTGAATCAGCCCCAGAATTTT. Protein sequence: CASKTGLNQPQNF.

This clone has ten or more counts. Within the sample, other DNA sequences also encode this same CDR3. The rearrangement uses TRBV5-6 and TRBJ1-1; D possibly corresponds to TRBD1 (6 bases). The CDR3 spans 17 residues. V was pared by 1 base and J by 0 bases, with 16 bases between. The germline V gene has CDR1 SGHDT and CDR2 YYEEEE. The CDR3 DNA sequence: TGTGCCAGCAGCTTGTGGCGGGGGGGCGGATTGAACACTGAAGCTTTCTTT. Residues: CASSLWRGGGLNTEAFF. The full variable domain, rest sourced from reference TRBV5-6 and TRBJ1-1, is DAGVTQSPTHLIKTRGQQVTLRCSPKSGHDTVSWYQQALGQGPQFIFQYYEEEERQRGNFPDRFSGHQFPNYSSELNVNALLLGDSALYLCASSLWRGGGLNTEAFFGQGTRLTVV.

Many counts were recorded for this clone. The CDR3 spells CASSLGPLREETQYF. As DNA, the CDR3 is TGTGCCAGCAGTTTAGGACCCTTGAGGGAAGAGACCCAGTACTTC. The rearrangement links TRBV12-3 or TRBV12-4 to TRBJ2-5, with D possibly TRBD2 on 5 matching bases. This CDR3 contains 15 residues. V lost 1 base and J 3 bases, leaving 12 bases between the germline ends.

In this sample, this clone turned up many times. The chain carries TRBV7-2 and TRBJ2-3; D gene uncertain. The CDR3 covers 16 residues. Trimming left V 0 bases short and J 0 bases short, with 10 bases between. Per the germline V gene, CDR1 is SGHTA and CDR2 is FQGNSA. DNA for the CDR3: TGTGCCAGCAGCTTAGCTGGTCTAACTAGCACAGATACGCAGTATTTT. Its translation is CASSLAGLTSTDTQYF.

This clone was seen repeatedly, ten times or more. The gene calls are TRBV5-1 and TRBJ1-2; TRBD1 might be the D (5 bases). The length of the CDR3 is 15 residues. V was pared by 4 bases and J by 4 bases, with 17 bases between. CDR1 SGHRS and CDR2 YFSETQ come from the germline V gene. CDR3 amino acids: CASSRDPLGTYGYTF. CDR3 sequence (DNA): TGCGCCAGCAGCAGAGACCCTCTAGGGACCTATGGCTACACCTTC.

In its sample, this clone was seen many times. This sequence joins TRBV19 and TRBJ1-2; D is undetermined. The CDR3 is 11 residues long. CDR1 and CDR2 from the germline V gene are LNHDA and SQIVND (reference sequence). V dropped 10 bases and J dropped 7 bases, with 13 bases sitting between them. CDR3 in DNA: TGTGCCACCGCAGGTAAAGGTGGCTACACCTTC. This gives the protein CATAGKGGYTF. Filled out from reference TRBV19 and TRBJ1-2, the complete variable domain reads DGGITQSPKYLFRKEGQNVTLSCEQNLNHDAMYWYRQDPGQGLRLIYYSQIVNDFQKGDIAEGYSVSREKKESFPLTVTSAQKNPTAFYLCATAGKGGYTFGSGTRLTVV.